One and the same sample provided the 7 T cell receptor beta chains below, sequenced in a study of shared clonotypes between healthy human individuals. Generated by immunoSEQ multiplex PCR, the TCRdb table keeps only in-frame clones and is missing some. The profile shows 550,000 to 600,000 clones, around 77% of them singletons. Sequencing was done on a sample of PBMCs. All receptors come from a woman aged 40 to 50 in good health. Some clones in this sample may be carry-over from other donors' samples.

The CDR3 DNA is TGCGCCAGCAGCTCCGTACCCACAGATACGCAGTATTTT. This gives the protein CASSSVPTDTQYF. V and J are TRBV5-1 and TRBJ2-3; D unresolved. Looked up from germline, CDR1 is SGHRS and CDR2 is YFSETQ. V dropped 3 bases and J dropped 2 bases, with 7 bases sitting between them. The CDR3 has 13 residues. The whole variable domain, remainder taken from reference TRBV5-1 and TRBJ2-3, is KAGVTQTPRYLIKTRGQQVTLSCSPISGHRSVSWYQQTPGQGLQFLFEYFSETQRNKGNFPGRFSGRQFSNSRSEMNVSTLELGDSALYLCASSSVPTDTQYFGPGTRLTVL.

The chain employs TRBV30 and TRBJ2-5; D is unresolved. Between the trimmed V and J ends, which lost 5 bases and 0 bases, there was a span of 10 bases. Looked up from germline, CDR1 is GTSNPN and CDR2 is SVGIG (reference sequence). This CDR3 contains 13 residues. In DNA, the CDR3 is TGTGCCTGGGGTCGAGGACACCAAGAGACCCAGTACTTC. As protein: CAWGRGHQETQYF.

This sequence joins TRBV7-9 and TRBJ2-5, with 7 nucleotides matching TRBD2. Germline CDR1 SEHNR, CDR2 FQNEAQ (reference sequence). This CDR3 has 14 amino acids. The ends lost 6 bases at V and 3 bases at J; junction bases unmatched: 7. The CDR3 DNA is TGTGCCAGCAGTTTTGGCCTAGCGGAAGAGACCCAGTACTTC. Translation gives CASSFGLAEETQYF.

The rearrangement joins TRBV4-3 to TRBJ2-2; 9 bases are shared with TRBD2. This CDR3 contains 17 residues. V lost 1 base, J lost 4 bases, and 7 bases stayed unmatched. CDR1 is LGHNA, CDR2 YSLEER, per germline. The CDR3 DNA reads as TGCGCCAGCAGCCAAGGGACTAGCGTAGTTTCCACCGGGGAGCTGTTTTTT. It codes for CASSQGTSVVSTGELFF.

This chain uses TRBV29-1 with TRBJ2-1; tentative D call: TRBD2 (5 bases). The germline V gene encodes CDR1 SQVTM and CDR2 ANQGSEA. Trimming stripped 0 bases from V and 7 bases from J, with 10 bases between. CDR3 length equals 13 residues. The CDR3 protein is CSVEERVFNEQFF. In DNA form, the CDR3 reads TGCAGCGTTGAAGAGCGGGTATTTAATGAGCAGTTCTTC.

The CDR3 loop is CASTPGTGYTGELFF. CDR3 nucleotides: TGTGCCAGCACCCCCGGGACAGGCTACACCGGGGAGCTGTTTTTT. This chain joins TRBV7-9 and TRBJ2-2, with 8 positions matching TRBD1. V lost 7 bases and J lost 3; bases outside the gene matches: 7. The CDR3 has 15 amino acids. Germline V gene sequence: CDR1 SEHNR, CDR2 FQNEAQ (reference sequence).

The chain carries TRBV19 and TRBJ2-2, with no clear D. The germline gives CDR1 LNHDA, CDR2 SQIVND (reference sequence). The CDR3 runs 14 residues. The V end was cut by 3 bases, the J end by 1 base, with 6 bases between. The CDR3 spells CASSIQENTGELFF. Written as DNA, the CDR3 is TGTGCCAGTAGTATCCAGGAGAACACCGGGGAGCTGTTTTTT.